These 28 T cell receptor beta chains came from one sample sequenced in a study of T cell clusters in autoimmune cytopenias. TRB was amplified by touch-down multiplex PCR, primer pools A and B combined. TCRdb reprocessed the multiplex PCR reads, keeping one entry per CDR3 protein, no DNA. The sample's table shows about 3,800 distinct CDR3 sequences. TRB was amplified from about 270 ng of peripheral blood genomic DNA per sample. These data were also filed under a second study, of T cell repertoires in aging, cancer and after chemotherapy.

The source material was peripheral blood. Source of these receptors: a human donor in good health.

This clonotype is labeled medium-sized based on frequency. The J gene is TRBJ1-2, the V gene TRBV6-6. CDR1 and CDR2 (germline): MNHNY, SVGAGI (reference sequence). The CDR3 has 11 amino acids. The CDR3 protein is CASRPDYGYTF.

Its frequency marks this clonotype as medium-sized. This chain uses TRBV27 with TRBJ2-1; TCRdb's assignment of TRBD1 cannot be checked, as there is no DNA. The CDR3 length is 13 residues. Germline V gene lookup returns CDR1 MNHEY and CDR2 SMNVEV (reference sequence). The CDR3 loop is CASSLSSGAGRFF.

The chain employs TRBV6-2 or TRBV6-3 and TRBJ2-1; with no DNA, the TCRdb D assignment of TRBD2 cannot be verified. CDR3 length: 15 residues. Looked up from germline, CDR1 is MNHEY and CDR2 is SVGEGT. CDR3 amino acids: CASIRTSGDYNEQFF.

This clonotype is deemed medium-sized by its frequency. This chain connects TRBV6-4 to TRBJ2-3; TCRdb's assignment of TRBD2 cannot be checked, as there is no DNA. Per germline, CDR1 MRHNA and CDR2 SNTAGT. The CDR3 loop spans 16 amino acids. CDR3 loop: CASSAKSGGGTDTQYF.

This chain uses TRBV5-1 with TRBJ1-4; the D gene TCRdb calls, TRBD1, cannot be checked with no DNA. Germline CDR1 is SGHRS and CDR2 is YFSETQ. The CDR3 covers 19 residues. The CDR3 protein is CASSLVPHIGDSFNEKLFF.

The chain recombines TRBV7-9 with TRBJ1-2. The germline gives CDR1 SEHNR, CDR2 FQNEAQ (reference sequence). The CDR3 is 14 residues long. The CDR3 region is CASSPGTHNYGYTF.

Judged by frequency, this clonotype is medium-sized (0.01 to 0.1%). This chain links TRBV6-5 with TRBJ1-3; with no DNA, the TCRdb D assignment of TRBD1 cannot be verified. This CDR3 region has 17 residues. Germline assignment: CDR1 MNHEY and CDR2 SVGAGI. CDR3 protein: CASSYEGVSLSGNTIYF.

According to its frequency, this clonotype is medium-sized. The V gene is TRBV27, the J gene TRBJ1-1; the TCRdb D gene call, TRBD1, has no DNA to confirm it. CDR1 is MNHEY, CDR2 SMNVEV, per germline (reference sequence). The CDR3 runs 14 residues. This CDR3 reads CASSVEGARTEAFF.

This clonotype shows up as medium-sized by frequency. V usage is TRBV27 and J usage is TRBJ2-1; there is no DNA to check the TCRdb D call of TRBD2. Germline values: CDR1 MNHEY, CDR2 SMNVEV (reference sequence). This CDR3 has 15 residues. CDR3 sequence: CASSLSGAAYNEQFF.

Its frequency marks this clonotype as medium-sized. The gene calls are TRBV6-5 and TRBJ2-5; as DNA is missing, the TRBD1 call by TCRdb cannot be tested. The CDR3 runs to 17 residues. The V gene's germline CDR1 is MNHEY and CDR2 SVGAGI. Here the CDR3 reads CASSPGQGMWMGETQYF.

Judged by frequency, this clonotype is medium-sized. The chain links TRBV6-6 to TRBJ1-2; with no DNA, the TCRdb D assignment of TRBD1 cannot be verified. The length of the CDR3 is 12 residues. Looked up from germline, CDR1 is MNHNY and CDR2 is SVGAGI (reference sequence). Here the CDR3 reads CASSFSGYGYTF.

The V call is TRBV6-5, the J call TRBJ1-5. The length of the CDR3 is 14 residues. Germline loops: CDR1 MNHEY, CDR2 SVGAGI. The CDR3 spells CASDFDGPNQPQHF.

The chain employs TRBV5-1 and TRBJ2-1; TCRdb's D call, TRBD2, is unchecked because there is no DNA. Germline V gene lookup returns CDR1 SGHRS and CDR2 YFSETQ. CDR3 length: 17 residues. The CDR3 protein is CASSQGLAGAPGGEQFF. Based on the CDR3 plus reference TRBV5-1 and TRBJ2-1, the full variable domain is KAGVTQTPRYLIKTRGQQVTLSCSPISGHRSVSWYQQTPGQGLQFLFEYFSETQRNKGNFPGRFSGRQFSNSRSEMNVSTLELGDSALYLCASSQGLAGAPGGEQFFGPGTRLTVL.

This clonotype is identified as medium-sized from frequency. CDR3 amino acids: CASSEDRGGYGYTF. The rearrangement links TRBV6-1 to TRBJ1-2; TCRdb names TRBD1, which stays unverified in the absence of DNA. Germline V lookup: CDR1 MNHNS, CDR2 SASEGT. This CDR3 comprises 14 residues.

This clonotype is labeled medium-sized based on frequency. The chain employs TRBV12-3 or TRBV12-4 and TRBJ1-5. CDR3 length equals 13 residues. CDR3 residues: CASSLHSHQPQHF.

The CDR3 spells CASSPDRGADTQYF. The chain employs TRBV5-1 and TRBJ2-3; there is no DNA to check the TCRdb D call of TRBD1. The CDR3 length is 14 residues. The germline V gene encodes CDR1 SGHRS and CDR2 YFSETQ. The full variable domain, with the rest looked up from reference TRBV5-1 and TRBJ2-3, is KAGVTQTPRYLIKTRGQQVTLSCSPISGHRSVSWYQQTPGQGLQFLFEYFSETQRNKGNFPGRFSGRQFSNSRSEMNVSTLELGDSALYLCASSPDRGADTQYFGPGTRLTVL.

This clonotype counts as medium-sized by frequency. This chain connects TRBV19 to TRBJ1-5; TCRdb outputs TRBD1, but without DNA this stays unchecked. This CDR3 contains 19 residues. Germline V lookup: CDR1 LNHDA, CDR2 SQIVND (reference sequence). This chain's CDR3 is CASSMAPVQGYSGNQPQHF.

V is TRBV20-1 and J is TRBJ2-3; TCRdb lists TRBD2, though no DNA is available to test this call. The CDR3 is 17 residues long. Germline V gene sequence: CDR1 DFQATT, CDR2 SNEGSKA (reference sequence). CDR3: CSARDWASGASTDTQYF.

The rearrangement joins TRBV5-1 to TRBJ2-5; lacking DNA, the TRBD1 call made by TCRdb goes unchecked. Germline V lookup: CDR1 SGHRS, CDR2 YFSETQ. The CDR3 sequence is 14 residues long. CDR3 in amino acids: CASRSDRGRETQYF.

This clonotype is deemed medium-sized by its frequency. This CDR3 reads CASNDQGGGNQPQHF. The chain combines TRBV19 with TRBJ1-5; lacking DNA, the TRBD1 call made by TCRdb goes unchecked. The CDR3 extends over 15 amino acids. Germline V lookup: CDR1 LNHDA, CDR2 SQIVND (reference sequence).

In terms of frequency, this clonotype is medium-sized. This rearrangement joins TRBV5-4 to TRBJ1-3; TCRdb gives TRBD1 as the D gene, but with no DNA this cannot be confirmed. This CDR3 region has 15 residues. The V gene's germline CDR1 is SGHNT and CDR2 YYREEE (reference sequence). CDR3 loop: CASSLDGRAGNTIYF.

This clonotype is called medium-sized (0.01 to 0.1%) based on its frequency. V usage is TRBV6-6 and J usage is TRBJ2-6; the TCRdb D gene call, TRBD1, has no DNA to confirm it. Germline CDR1 reads MNHNY; CDR2 reads SVGAGI (reference sequence). CDR3 length equals 15 residues. This chain's CDR3 is CASSDRISGANVLTF.

This clonotype is identified as medium-sized from frequency. This chain's CDR3 is CASSLTGEQYF. This sequence joins TRBV5-4 and TRBJ2-7; TCRdb's D gene call, TRBD1, goes unchecked for lack of DNA. In germline, CDR1 is SGHNT, CDR2 YYREEE (reference sequence). The CDR3 is 11 amino acids.

This chain links TRBV5-1 with TRBJ2-5. CDR3 length equals 14 residues. Germline values: CDR1 SGHRS, CDR2 YFSETQ. The CDR3 loop is CASSLGSETETQYF. Full variable domain (rest looked up from reference TRBV5-1 and TRBJ2-5): KAGVTQTPRYLIKTRGQQVTLSCSPISGHRSVSWYQQTPGQGLQFLFEYFSETQRNKGNFPGRFSGRQFSNSRSEMNVSTLELGDSALYLCASSLGSETETQYFGPGTRLLVL.

The rearrangement uses TRBV20-1 and TRBJ1-2. The length of the CDR3 is 12 residues. Germline loops: CDR1 DFQATT, CDR2 SNEGSKA (reference sequence). This CDR3 reads CSARDSNYGYTF.

This clonotype is called medium-sized (0.01 to 0.1%) based on its frequency. The V and J genes are TRBV11-2 and TRBJ2-1; no DNA is available, so the TRBD1 call from TCRdb remains unchecked. CDR1 SGHAT and CDR2 FQNNGV come from the germline V gene. The CDR3 is made up of 13 amino acids. The CDR3 loop is CASSPGRINEQFF.

This clonotype is identified as medium-sized from frequency. V is TRBV6-5 and J is TRBJ2-1; TCRdb calls TRBD2, which cannot be checked without DNA. This CDR3 contains 16 residues. Germline values: CDR1 MNHEY, CDR2 SVGAGI. This CDR3 is CASSYSLAGGNNEQFF.

V and J are TRBV2 and TRBJ1-5. The germline V gene encodes CDR1 SNHLY and CDR2 FYNNEI. The CDR3 covers 13 residues. CDR3 region: CASSAGGRQPQHF.